This T cell receptor beta chain is from a study of T cells after yellow fever vaccination. The authors made TCR cDNA by 5'RACE template switching, adding a universal primer site and UMIs. TCRdb independently ran MiXCR on the 5' RACE reads; one entry per CDR3 protein. The sample carries around 46,000 distinct CDR3 sequences, about 6.8% recorded once. This clonotype has at least ten counts. V gave up 1 base and J gave up 4 bases, with 11 bases separating them. Germline assignment: CDR1 SGHVS and CDR2 FQNEAQ. This CDR3 contains 14 residues. The clonotype originates from a man aged 25 to 40 who received the YFV17D yellow fever vaccine. The sequenced sample was CD8+ T cells not binding an NS4B(214-222) dextramer, sorted from PBMCs, obtained 45 days after the yellow fever booster vaccination. The chain carries TRBV7-8 and TRBJ2-7; no definite D call. The CDR3 DNA reads as TGTGCCAGCAGCTTAGTCCCCCCCTGGTACGAGCAGTACTTC. Its protein is CASSLVPPWYEQYF. The full variable domain, in which reference TRBV7-8 and TRBJ2-7 provide the parts outside the CDR3, is GAGVSQSPRYKVAKRGQDVALRCDPISGHVSLFWYQQALGQGPEFLTYFQNEAQLDKSGLPSDRFFAERPEGSVSTLKIQRTQQEDSAVYLCASSLVPPWYEQYFGPGTRLTVT.